The rows below give T cell receptor beta chains drawn from one sample of a study of CD8+CD57+ T cells in acquired aplastic anemia. MiXCR, run by TCRdb on the reads, gives a single entry per CDR3 protein. The sample includes over 150,000 distinct CDR3 sequences, around 48% of them seen just once. Sequencing was performed on sorted CD4+, CD8+, or CD8+CD57+ T cells (not recorded which) from PBMCs. These receptors all stem from a human donor with aplastic anemia. The CDR3 runs from the conserved cysteine through the conserved F or W. The order of the fields is CDR3 protein, CDR3 DNA, V gene, J gene, D gene, clone size. A D gene is named only where the DNA matches it firmly. The listing skips clone size in some rows; elsewhere it reads once, few, many or a size class.

CDR3 protein: CASSQRPPDTQYF
CDR3 DNA: TGTGCCAGCAGCCAACGACCCCCAGATACGCAGTATTTT
V gene: TRBV4-2
J gene: TRBJ2-3
D gene: NA
clone size: many

CDR3 protein: CAIIKQGGYGYTF
CDR3 DNA: TGTGCCATCATCAAACAGGGGGGCTATGGCTACACCTTC
V gene: TRBV10-3
J gene: TRBJ1-2
D gene: TRBD1
clone size: NA

CDR3 protein: CASSAGTASTGELFF
CDR3 DNA: TGCGCCAGCAGTGCCGGGACAGCGAGCACCGGGGAGCTGTTTTTT
V gene: TRBV10-1
J gene: TRBJ2-2
D gene: TRBD1
clone size: few

CDR3 protein: CSAGLTEAFF
CDR3 DNA: TGCAGTGCGGGACTCACTGAAGCTTTCTTT
V gene: TRBV20-1
J gene: TRBJ1-1
D gene: NA
clone size: few

CDR3 protein: CSARLYGQEANYGYTF
CDR3 DNA: TGCAGTGCTAGATTGTACGGACAGGAAGCTAACTATGGCTACACCTTC
V gene: TRBV20-1
J gene: TRBJ1-2
D gene: TRBD1
clone size: NA

CDR3 protein: CASSLAGGGYNEQFF
CDR3 DNA: TGTGCCAGCAGTTTAGCGGGAGGTGGTTACAATGAGCAGTTCTTC
V gene: TRBV12-3/TRBV12-4
J gene: TRBJ2-1
D gene: NA
clone size: many

CDR3 protein: CARTPPGGGSSYEQYF
CDR3 DNA: TGTGCCAGAACCCCTCCCGGGGGCGGAAGCTCCTACGAGCAGTACTTC
V gene: TRBV24-1
J gene: TRBJ2-7
D gene: NA
clone size: NA

CDR3 protein: CASSATRDEQFF
CDR3 DNA: TGTGCCAGCAGTGCGACCAGGGATGAGCAGTTCTTC
V gene: TRBV2
J gene: TRBJ2-1
D gene: NA
clone size: NA

CDR3 protein: CASSEYWGGSSYEQYF
CDR3 DNA: TGTGCCAGCAGTGAATATTGGGGGGGGAGCTCCTACGAGCAGTACTTC
V gene: TRBV25-1
J gene: TRBJ2-7
D gene: TRBD2
clone size: once

CDR3 protein: CASSLGGNSYEQYF
CDR3 DNA: TGTGCCAGCAGCTTAGGAGGCAACTCCTACGAGCAGTACTTC
V gene: TRBV7-2
J gene: TRBJ2-7
D gene: NA
clone size: NA

CDR3 protein: CASSEGRTQQFF
CDR3 DNA: TGCGCCAGCAGTGAGGGGCGGACTCAGCAGTTCTTC
V gene: TRBV10-2
J gene: TRBJ2-1
D gene: NA
clone size: many

CDR3 protein: CASGASLNTGELFF
CDR3 DNA: TGTGCCAGCGGGGCTAGCTTGAACACCGGGGAGCTGTTTTTT
V gene: TRBV3-1
J gene: TRBJ2-2
D gene: NA
clone size: NA

CDR3 protein: CSAWTSGSYEQYF
CDR3 DNA: TGCAGTGCTTGGACTAGCGGGAGCTACGAGCAGTACTTC
V gene: TRBV20-1
J gene: TRBJ2-7
D gene: TRBD2
clone size: NA

CDR3 protein: CASSQELRTSGSEQYF
CDR3 DNA: TGTGCCAGCAGCCAAGAGTTAAGGACTAGCGGGAGCGAGCAGTACTTC
V gene: TRBV14
J gene: TRBJ2-7
D gene: TRBD2
clone size: many

CDR3 protein: CATSDPGGAGTDTQYF
CDR3 DNA: TGTGCCACCAGTGACCCGGGGGGGGCAGGTACAGATACGCAGTATTTT
V gene: TRBV24-1
J gene: TRBJ2-3
D gene: TRBD2
clone size: NA

CDR3 protein: CAWRTGGTSTPQYF
CDR3 DNA: TGTGCCTGGAGGACTGGAGGGACTAGCACGCCGCAGTATTTT
V gene: TRBV30
J gene: TRBJ2-3
D gene: TRBD2
clone size: NA

CDR3 protein: CAWSGTSGRYNEQFF
CDR3 DNA: TGTGCCTGGAGCGGGACTAGCGGGAGGTACAATGAGCAGTTCTTC
V gene: TRBV30
J gene: TRBJ2-1
D gene: TRBD2
clone size: many

CDR3 protein: CATSRDIHEGETQYF
CDR3 DNA: TGTGCCACCAGCAGAGATATCCATGAAGGGGAGACCCAGTACTTC
V gene: TRBV15
J gene: TRBJ2-5
D gene: NA
clone size: NA

CDR3 protein: CAISLYRDSSYEQYF
CDR3 DNA: TGTGCCATCAGCTTGTACCGGGACAGCTCCTACGAGCAGTACTTC
V gene: TRBV10-3
J gene: TRBJ2-7
D gene: TRBD1
clone size: few

CDR3 protein: CASSEARPAFF
CDR3 DNA: TGTGCCAGCAGTGAAGCGCGCCCGGCTTTCTTT
V gene: TRBV2
J gene: TRBJ1-1
D gene: NA
clone size: NA

CDR3 protein: CASSLGQRSISYEQYF
CDR3 DNA: TGTGCCAGCAGTTTGGGACAGAGATCAATCTCCTACGAGCAGTACTTC
V gene: TRBV19
J gene: TRBJ2-7
D gene: TRBD1
clone size: NA

CDR3 protein: CASSFPGQGVPEQFF
CDR3 DNA: TGTGCCAGCAGCTTCCCGGGACAGGGGGTTCCTGAGCAGTTCTTC
V gene: TRBV11-1
J gene: TRBJ2-1
D gene: TRBD1
clone size: NA

CDR3 protein: CSARYSVGYTF
CDR3 DNA: TGCAGTGCTAGGTACTCGGTCGGCTACACCTTC
V gene: TRBV20-1
J gene: TRBJ1-2
D gene: NA
clone size: NA

CDR3 protein: CASSSSPSTDTQYF
CDR3 DNA: TGTGCCAGCAGCTCTTCCCCTAGCACAGATACGCAGTATTTT
V gene: TRBV7-2
J gene: TRBJ2-3
D gene: NA
clone size: few

CDR3 protein: CATSDSPTSGRDEQYF
CDR3 DNA: TGTGCCACCAGTGACTCCCCGACTAGCGGGAGAGACGAGCAGTACTTC
V gene: TRBV24-1
J gene: TRBJ2-7
D gene: TRBD2
clone size: once

CDR3 protein: CSARDLKGLTDTQYF
CDR3 DNA: TGCAGTGCTAGAGATCTGAAGGGATTGACAGATACGCAGTATTTT
V gene: TRBV20-1
J gene: TRBJ2-3
D gene: NA
clone size: NA

CDR3 protein: CASSPPGRKSSEQYF
CDR3 DNA: TGTGCCAGCAGCCCTCCGGGAAGGAAGTCCTCCGAGCAGTACTTC
V gene: TRBV7-8
J gene: TRBJ2-7
D gene: NA
clone size: NA

CDR3 protein: CASSQGSGYTF
CDR3 DNA: TGCGCCAGCAGCCAGGGATCTGGCTACACCTTC
V gene: TRBV4-3
J gene: TRBJ1-2
D gene: NA
clone size: NA

CDR3 protein: CASSIKREGLRNEQFF
CDR3 DNA: TGTGCCAGTAGTATAAAGCGGGAGGGCCTAAGGAATGAGCAGTTCTTC
V gene: TRBV19
J gene: TRBJ2-1
D gene: TRBD2
clone size: many

CDR3 protein: CASRPHDGGKTQYF
CDR3 DNA: TGTGCCAGCAGACCACATGACGGGGGTAAGACCCAGTACTTC
V gene: TRBV6-1
J gene: TRBJ2-5
D gene: NA
clone size: many

CDR3 protein: CASMVRQLYSPLHF
CDR3 DNA: TGTGCCAGCATGGTCCGACAGCTTTATTCACCCCTCCACTTT
V gene: TRBV2
J gene: TRBJ1-6
D gene: NA
clone size: medium-sized

CDR3 protein: CASHTFQGETQYF
CDR3 DNA: TGTGCCAGCCACACATTTCAGGGGGAGACCCAGTACTTC
V gene: TRBV7-2
J gene: TRBJ2-5
D gene: NA
clone size: NA

CDR3 protein: CASSLPGRGSYEQYF
CDR3 DNA: TGTGCCAGCAGTTTGCCGGGGAGAGGCTCCTACGAGCAGTACTTC
V gene: TRBV12-3/TRBV12-4
J gene: TRBJ2-7
D gene: NA
clone size: many

CDR3 protein: CSVEDRSGAYGYTF
CDR3 DNA: TGCAGCGTTGAAGATCGGTCGGGGGCCTATGGCTACACCTTC
V gene: TRBV29-1
J gene: TRBJ1-2
D gene: NA
clone size: NA

CDR3 protein: CATSMSWSSYNSPLHF
CDR3 DNA: TGTGCCACCAGCATGAGCTGGAGCTCCTATAATTCACCCCTCCACTTT
V gene: TRBV15
J gene: TRBJ1-6
D gene: NA
clone size: NA

CDR3 protein: CASSLFSNTGELFF
CDR3 DNA: TGTGCCAGCAGCTTATTCTCGAACACCGGGGAGCTGTTTTTT
V gene: TRBV7-3
J gene: TRBJ2-2
D gene: NA
clone size: many

CDR3 protein: CASSFDANTDTQYF
CDR3 DNA: TGTGCCAGCAGTTTTGACGCGAACACAGATACGCAGTATTTT
V gene: TRBV6-5
J gene: TRBJ2-3
D gene: NA
clone size: NA

CDR3 protein: CAWGALGSGYGYTF
CDR3 DNA: TGTGCCTGGGGTGCCCTGGGTAGCGGCTATGGCTACACCTTC
V gene: TRBV30
J gene: TRBJ1-2
D gene: NA
clone size: NA

CDR3 protein: CASSLNRGLTTDMQYF
CDR3 DNA: TGTGCCAGCAGCTTGAACAGGGGCCTTACCACAGATATGCAGTATTTT
V gene: TRBV11-1
J gene: TRBJ2-3
D gene: TRBD1
clone size: NA

CDR3 protein: CSVTEPGLADNEQFF
CDR3 DNA: TGCAGCGTTACAGAACCGGGACTAGCGGACAATGAGCAGTTCTTC
V gene: TRBV29-1
J gene: TRBJ2-1
D gene: TRBD2
clone size: many

CDR3 protein: CASSIVSGNTIYF
CDR3 DNA: TGTGCCAGTAGTATAGTTTCTGGAAACACCATATATTTT
V gene: TRBV19
J gene: TRBJ1-3
D gene: NA
clone size: NA

CDR3 protein: CASSLGVKEQFF
CDR3 DNA: TGTGCCAGCAGCTTAGGAGTCAAAGAGCAGTTCTTC
V gene: TRBV7-9
J gene: TRBJ2-1
D gene: NA
clone size: few

CDR3 protein: CASSLWGGGNQPQHF
CDR3 DNA: TGTGCCAGCAGTCTCTGGGGAGGGGGCAATCAGCCCCAGCATTTT
V gene: TRBV6-1
J gene: TRBJ1-5
D gene: NA
clone size: NA

CDR3 protein: CASSLALSDTQYF
CDR3 DNA: TGTGCCAGCAGCTTGGCTCTGTCAGATACGCAGTATTTT
V gene: TRBV5-5
J gene: TRBJ2-3
D gene: NA
clone size: many

CDR3 protein: CASSIPGRYEQYF
CDR3 DNA: TGTGCCAGTAGTATTCCGGGACGCTACGAGCAGTACTTC
V gene: TRBV19
J gene: TRBJ2-7
D gene: NA
clone size: NA

CDR3 protein: CASSSPEGLNTGELFF
CDR3 DNA: TGTGCCAGCAGTTCCCCCGAAGGCCTTAACACCGGGGAGCTGTTTTTT
V gene: TRBV6-1
J gene: TRBJ2-2
D gene: NA
clone size: many

CDR3 protein: CASSLVPTQPQHF
CDR3 DNA: TGTGCCAGCAGCTTAGTCCCGACTCAGCCCCAGCATTTT
V gene: TRBV7-8
J gene: TRBJ1-5
D gene: NA
clone size: many

CDR3 protein: CSVDGRLNTEAFF
CDR3 DNA: TGCAGCGTTGACGGTCGGCTGAACACTGAAGCTTTCTTT
V gene: TRBV29-1
J gene: TRBJ1-1
D gene: NA
clone size: few

CDR3 protein: CASSFQGSGNTIYF
CDR3 DNA: TGTGCCAGCAGTTTCCAGGGCTCTGGAAACACCATATATTTT
V gene: TRBV2
J gene: TRBJ1-3
D gene: NA
clone size: many

CDR3 protein: CAISDGASFYEQYF
CDR3 DNA: TGTGCCATCAGTGACGGTGCTAGCTTCTACGAGCAGTACTTC
V gene: TRBV10-3
J gene: TRBJ2-7
D gene: NA
clone size: NA

CDR3 protein: CATSGDRNTEAFF
CDR3 DNA: TGTGCCACCAGCGGGGACAGGAACACTGAAGCTTTCTTT
V gene: TRBV15
J gene: TRBJ1-1
D gene: TRBD1
clone size: NA

CDR3 protein: CASSLEAVNTEAFF
CDR3 DNA: TGTGCCAGCAGCTTAGAGGCGGTGAACACTGAAGCTTTCTTT
V gene: TRBV7-8
J gene: TRBJ1-1
D gene: NA
clone size: many

CDR3 protein: CASSVHSEAFF
CDR3 DNA: TGTGCCAGCAGTGTGCACAGCGAAGCTTTCTTT
V gene: TRBV2
J gene: TRBJ1-1
D gene: NA
clone size: many

CDR3 protein: CASSLRGDSEAFF
CDR3 DNA: TGTGCCAGCAGCTTAAGGGGTGACAGTGAAGCTTTCTTT
V gene: TRBV7-8
J gene: TRBJ1-1
D gene: NA
clone size: NA

CDR3 protein: CASSDEAGGLLTTGELFF
CDR3 DNA: TGTGCCAGCAGTGACGAGGCGGGAGGGCTCTTAACTACCGGGGAGCTGTTTTTT
V gene: TRBV25-1
J gene: TRBJ2-2
D gene: TRBD2
clone size: NA